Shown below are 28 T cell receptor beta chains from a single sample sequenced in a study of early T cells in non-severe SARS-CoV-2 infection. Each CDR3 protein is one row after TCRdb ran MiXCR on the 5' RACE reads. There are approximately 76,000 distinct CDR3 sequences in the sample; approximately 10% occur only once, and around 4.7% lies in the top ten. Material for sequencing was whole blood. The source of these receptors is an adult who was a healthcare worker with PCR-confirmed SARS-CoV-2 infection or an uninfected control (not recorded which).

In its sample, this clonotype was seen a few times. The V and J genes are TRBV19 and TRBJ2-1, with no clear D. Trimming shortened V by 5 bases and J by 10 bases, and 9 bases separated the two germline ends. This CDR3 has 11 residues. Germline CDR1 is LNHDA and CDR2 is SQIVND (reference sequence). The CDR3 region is CASSSRQEQFF. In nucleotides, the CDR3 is TGTGCCAGTAGTTCGAGACAAGAGCAGTTCTTC.

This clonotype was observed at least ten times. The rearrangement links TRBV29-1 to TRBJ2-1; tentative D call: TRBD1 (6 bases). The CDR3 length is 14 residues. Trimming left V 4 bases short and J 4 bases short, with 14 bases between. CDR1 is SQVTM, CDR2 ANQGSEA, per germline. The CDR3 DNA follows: TGCAGCGTTGCTATCGGACAGAAATACAATGAGCAGTTCTTC. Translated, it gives CSVAIGQKYNEQFF.

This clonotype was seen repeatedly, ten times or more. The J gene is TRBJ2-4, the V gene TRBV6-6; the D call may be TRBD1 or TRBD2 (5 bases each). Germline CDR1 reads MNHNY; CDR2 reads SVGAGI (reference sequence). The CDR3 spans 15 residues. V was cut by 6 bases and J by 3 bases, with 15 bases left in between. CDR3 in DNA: TGTGCCAGCAGCCACATCCGGGACGGCAAAAACATTCAGTACTTC. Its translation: CASSHIRDGKNIQYF.

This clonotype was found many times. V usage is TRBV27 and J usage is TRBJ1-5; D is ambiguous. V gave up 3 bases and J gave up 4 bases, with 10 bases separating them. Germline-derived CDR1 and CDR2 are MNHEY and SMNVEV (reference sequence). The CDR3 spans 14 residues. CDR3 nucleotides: TGTGCCAGCAGTTTGACGGGCCAAAATCAGCCCCAGCATTTT. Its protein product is CASSLTGQNQPQHF.

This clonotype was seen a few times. CDR3 nucleotides: TGTGCCAGCTCACCACCACGCGGGGGCATCAGCACAGATACGCAGTATTTT. The encoded protein is CASSPPRGGISTDTQYF. The V gene is TRBV18, the J gene TRBJ2-3; D perhaps matches TRBD2 (7 bases). This CDR3 is built from 17 residues. From germline, CDR1 is KGHSH and CDR2 LQKENI. Trimming removed 0 bases from V and 0 bases from J, with 13 bases in between.

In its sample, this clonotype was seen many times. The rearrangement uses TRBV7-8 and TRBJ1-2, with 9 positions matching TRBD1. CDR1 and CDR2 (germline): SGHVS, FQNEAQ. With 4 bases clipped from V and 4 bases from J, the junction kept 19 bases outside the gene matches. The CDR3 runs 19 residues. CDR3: CASSSWGLTDRGKIYGYTF. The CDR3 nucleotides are TGTGCCAGCAGCTCATGGGGACTAACCGACAGGGGGAAAATCTATGGCTACACCTTC.

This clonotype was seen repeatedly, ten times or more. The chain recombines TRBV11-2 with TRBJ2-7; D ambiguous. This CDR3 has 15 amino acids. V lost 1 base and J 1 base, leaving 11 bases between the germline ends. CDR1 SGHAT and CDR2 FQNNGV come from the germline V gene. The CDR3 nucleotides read TGTGCCAGCAGCTTAGTTGGCAGCCTTTCCTACGAGCAGTACTTC. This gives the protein CASSLVGSLSYEQYF. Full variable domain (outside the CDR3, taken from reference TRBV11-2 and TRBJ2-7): EAGVAQSPRYKIIEKRQSVAFWCNPISGHATLYWYQQILGQGPKLLIQFQNNGVVDDSQLPKDRFSAERLKGVDSTLKIQPAKLEDSAVYLCASSLVGSLSYEQYFGPGTRLTVT.

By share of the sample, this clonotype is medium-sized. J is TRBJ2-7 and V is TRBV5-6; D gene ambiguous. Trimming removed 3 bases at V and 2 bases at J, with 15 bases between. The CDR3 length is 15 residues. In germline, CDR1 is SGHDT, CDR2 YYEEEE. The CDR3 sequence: CASSSRAPLPYEQYF. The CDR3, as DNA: TGTGCCAGCAGCTCTAGAGCTCCCCTACCCTACGAGCAGTACTTC.

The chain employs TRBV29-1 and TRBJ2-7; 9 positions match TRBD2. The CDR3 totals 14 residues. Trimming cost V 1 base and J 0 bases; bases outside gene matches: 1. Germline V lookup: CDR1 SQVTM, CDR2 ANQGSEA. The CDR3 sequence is CSVEGSGSSYEQYF. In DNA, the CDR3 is TGCAGCGTTGAAGGTAGCGGGAGCTCCTACGAGCAGTACTTC.

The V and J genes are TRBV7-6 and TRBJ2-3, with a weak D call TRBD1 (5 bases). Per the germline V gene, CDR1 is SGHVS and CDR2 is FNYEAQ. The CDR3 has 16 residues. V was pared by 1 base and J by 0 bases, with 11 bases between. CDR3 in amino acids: CASSLGAGSSTDTQYF. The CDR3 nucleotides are TGTGCCAGCAGCTTAGGGGCAGGGTCTAGCACAGATACGCAGTATTTT.

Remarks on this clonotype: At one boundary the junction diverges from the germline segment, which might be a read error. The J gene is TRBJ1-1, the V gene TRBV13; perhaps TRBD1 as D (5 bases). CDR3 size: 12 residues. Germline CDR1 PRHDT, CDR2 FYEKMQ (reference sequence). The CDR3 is CASTLVGRGAFF. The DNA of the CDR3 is TGTGCCAGCACCTTAGTGGGGCGGGGGGCTTTCTTT.

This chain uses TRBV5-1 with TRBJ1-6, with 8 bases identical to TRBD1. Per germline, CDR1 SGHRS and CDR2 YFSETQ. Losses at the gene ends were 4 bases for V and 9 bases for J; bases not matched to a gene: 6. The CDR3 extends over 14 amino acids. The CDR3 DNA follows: TGCGCCAGCAGCCCCCGGACAGGGCTTTCACCCCTCCACTTT. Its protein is CASSPRTGLSPLHF.

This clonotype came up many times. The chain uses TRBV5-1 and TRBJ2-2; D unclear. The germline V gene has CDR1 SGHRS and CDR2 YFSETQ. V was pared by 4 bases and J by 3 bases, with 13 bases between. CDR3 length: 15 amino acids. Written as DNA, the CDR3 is TGCGCCAGCAGCCCAACCGTAGGCTACACCGGGGAGCTGTTTTTT. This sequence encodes CASSPTVGYTGELFF.

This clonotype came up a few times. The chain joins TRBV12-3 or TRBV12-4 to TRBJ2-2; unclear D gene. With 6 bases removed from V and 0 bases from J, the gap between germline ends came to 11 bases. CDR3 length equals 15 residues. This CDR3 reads CASRPSRTNTGELFF. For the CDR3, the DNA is TGTGCCAGCAGGCCTAGTCGAACGAACACCGGGGAGCTGTTTTTT.

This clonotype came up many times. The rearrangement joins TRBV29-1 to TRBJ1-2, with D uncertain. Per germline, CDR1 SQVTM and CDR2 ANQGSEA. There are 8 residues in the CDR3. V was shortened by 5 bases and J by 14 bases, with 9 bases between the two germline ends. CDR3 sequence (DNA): TGCAGCGTTTACCCCGGTACCTTC. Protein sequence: CSVYPGTF.

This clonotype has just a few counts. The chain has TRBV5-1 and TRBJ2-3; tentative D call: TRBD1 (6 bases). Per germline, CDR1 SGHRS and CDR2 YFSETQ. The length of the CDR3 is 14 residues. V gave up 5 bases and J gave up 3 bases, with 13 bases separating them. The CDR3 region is CASRNREGTDTQYF. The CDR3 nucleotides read TGCGCCAGCAGAAACAGGGAAGGAACAGATACGCAGTATTTT.

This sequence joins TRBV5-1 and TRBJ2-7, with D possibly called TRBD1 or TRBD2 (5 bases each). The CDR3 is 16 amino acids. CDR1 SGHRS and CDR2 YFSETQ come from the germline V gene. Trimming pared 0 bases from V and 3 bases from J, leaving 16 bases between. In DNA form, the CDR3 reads TGCGCCAGCAGCTTGGCCGGGACCCCCGGTATCTACGAGCAGTACTTC. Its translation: CASSLAGTPGIYEQYF.

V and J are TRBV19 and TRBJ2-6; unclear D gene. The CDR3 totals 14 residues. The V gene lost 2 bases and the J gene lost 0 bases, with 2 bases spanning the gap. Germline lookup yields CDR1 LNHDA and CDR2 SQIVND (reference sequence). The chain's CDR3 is CASSITSGANVLTF. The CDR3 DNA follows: TGTGCCAGTAGTATAACCTCTGGGGCCAACGTCCTGACTTTC.

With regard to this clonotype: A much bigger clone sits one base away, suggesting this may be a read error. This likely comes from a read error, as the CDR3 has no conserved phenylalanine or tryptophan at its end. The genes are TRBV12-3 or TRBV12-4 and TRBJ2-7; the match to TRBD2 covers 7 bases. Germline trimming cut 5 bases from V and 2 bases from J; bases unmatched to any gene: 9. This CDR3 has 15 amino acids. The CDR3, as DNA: TGTGCCAGCAGTCAGGCGGGGACTAATGCCTACGAGCAGTACCTC. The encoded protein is CASSQAGTNAYEQYL.

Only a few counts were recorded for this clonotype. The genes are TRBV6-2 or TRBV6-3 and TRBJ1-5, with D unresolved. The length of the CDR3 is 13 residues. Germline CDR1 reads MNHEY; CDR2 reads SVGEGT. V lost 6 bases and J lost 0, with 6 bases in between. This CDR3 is CASRVDSNQPQHF. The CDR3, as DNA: TGTGCCAGCAGAGTGGATAGCAATCAGCCCCAGCATTTT.

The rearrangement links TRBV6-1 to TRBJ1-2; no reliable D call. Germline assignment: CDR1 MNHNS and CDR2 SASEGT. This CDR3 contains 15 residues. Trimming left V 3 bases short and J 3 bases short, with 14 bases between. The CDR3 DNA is TGTGCCAGCAGTGAGCCGGGCCGAGTTGACTATGGCTACACCTTC. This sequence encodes CASSEPGRVDYGYTF.

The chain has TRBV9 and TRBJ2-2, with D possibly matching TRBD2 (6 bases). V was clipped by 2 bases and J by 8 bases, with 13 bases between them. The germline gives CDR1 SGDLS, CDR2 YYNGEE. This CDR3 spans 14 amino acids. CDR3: CASSVRDSHGELFF. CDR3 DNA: TGTGCCAGCAGCGTCCGGGACTCGCATGGGGAGCTGTTTTTT. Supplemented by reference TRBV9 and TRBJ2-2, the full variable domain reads DSGVTQTPKHLITATGQRVTLRCSPRSGDLSVYWYQQSLDQGLQFLIQYYNGEERAKGNILERFSAQQFPDLHSELNLSSLELGDSALYFCASSVRDSHGELFFGEGSRLTVL.

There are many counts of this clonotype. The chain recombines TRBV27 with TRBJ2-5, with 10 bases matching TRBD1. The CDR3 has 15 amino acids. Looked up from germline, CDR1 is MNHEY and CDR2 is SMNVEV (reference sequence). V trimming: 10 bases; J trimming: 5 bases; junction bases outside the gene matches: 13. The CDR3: CATATGTGVGETQYF. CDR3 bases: TGTGCCACCGCAACCGGGACAGGGGTTGGCGAGACCCAGTACTTC.

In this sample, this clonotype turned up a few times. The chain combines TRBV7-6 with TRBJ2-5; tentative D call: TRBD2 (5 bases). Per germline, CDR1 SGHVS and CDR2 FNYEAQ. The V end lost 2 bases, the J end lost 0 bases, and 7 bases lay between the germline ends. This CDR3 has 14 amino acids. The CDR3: CASSLSTNQETQYF. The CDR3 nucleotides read TGTGCCAGCAGCTTATCGACTAACCAAGAGACCCAGTACTTC.

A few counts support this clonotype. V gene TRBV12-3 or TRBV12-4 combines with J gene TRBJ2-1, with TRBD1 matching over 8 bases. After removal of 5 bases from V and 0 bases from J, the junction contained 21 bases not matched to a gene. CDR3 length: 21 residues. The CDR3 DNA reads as TGTGCCAGCAGTCCCCCGGGACAGGCCGGGCCCCGGGGAAGCTCCTACAATGAGCAGTTCTTC. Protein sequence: CASSPPGQAGPRGSSYNEQFF.

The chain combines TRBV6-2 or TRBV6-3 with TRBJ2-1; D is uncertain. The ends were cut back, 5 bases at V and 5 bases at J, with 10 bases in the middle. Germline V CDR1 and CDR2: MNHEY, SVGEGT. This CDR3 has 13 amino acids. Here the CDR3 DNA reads TGTGCCAGCAGTCCCCCCAGAGACAATGAGCAGTTCTTC. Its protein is CASSPPRDNEQFF.

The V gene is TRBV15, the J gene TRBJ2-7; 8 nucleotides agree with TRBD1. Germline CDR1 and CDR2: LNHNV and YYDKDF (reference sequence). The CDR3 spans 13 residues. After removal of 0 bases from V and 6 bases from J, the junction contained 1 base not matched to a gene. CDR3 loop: CATSRDRGREQYF. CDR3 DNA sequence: TGTGCCACCAGCAGAGACAGGGGGCGCGAGCAGTACTTC.

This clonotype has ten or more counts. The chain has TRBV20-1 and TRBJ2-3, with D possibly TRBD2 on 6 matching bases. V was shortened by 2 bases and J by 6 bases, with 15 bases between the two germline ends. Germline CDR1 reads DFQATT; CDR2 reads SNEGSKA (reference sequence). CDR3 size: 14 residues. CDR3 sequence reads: CSARPGTWEDTQYF. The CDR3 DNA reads TGCAGTGCTAGACCCGGGACTTGGGAGGATACGCAGTATTTT.